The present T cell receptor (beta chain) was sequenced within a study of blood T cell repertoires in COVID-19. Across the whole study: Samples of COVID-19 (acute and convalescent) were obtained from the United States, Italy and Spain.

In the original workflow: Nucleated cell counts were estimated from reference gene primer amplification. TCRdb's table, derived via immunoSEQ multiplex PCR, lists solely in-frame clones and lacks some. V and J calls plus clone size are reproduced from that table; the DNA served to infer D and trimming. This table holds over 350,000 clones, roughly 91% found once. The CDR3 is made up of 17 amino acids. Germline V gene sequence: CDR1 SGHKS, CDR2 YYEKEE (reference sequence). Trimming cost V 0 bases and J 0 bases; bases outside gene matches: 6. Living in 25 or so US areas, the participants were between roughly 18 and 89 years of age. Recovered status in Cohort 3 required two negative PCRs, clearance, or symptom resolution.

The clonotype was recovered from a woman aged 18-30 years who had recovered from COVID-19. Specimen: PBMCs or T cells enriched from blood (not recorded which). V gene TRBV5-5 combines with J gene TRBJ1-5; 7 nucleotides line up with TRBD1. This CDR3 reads CASSLGTGKYSNQPQHF. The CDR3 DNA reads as TGTGCCAGCAGCTTGGGGACAGGAAAGTATAGCAATCAGCCCCAGCATTTT.